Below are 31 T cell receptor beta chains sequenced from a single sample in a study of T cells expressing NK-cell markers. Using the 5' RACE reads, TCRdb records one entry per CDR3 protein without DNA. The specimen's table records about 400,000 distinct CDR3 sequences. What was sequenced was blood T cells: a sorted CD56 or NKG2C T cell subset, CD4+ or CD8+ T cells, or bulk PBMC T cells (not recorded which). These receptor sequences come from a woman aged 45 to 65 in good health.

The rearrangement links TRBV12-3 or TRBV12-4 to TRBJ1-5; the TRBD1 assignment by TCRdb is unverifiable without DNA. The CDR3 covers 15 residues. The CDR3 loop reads CASTGQGNGNQPQHF.

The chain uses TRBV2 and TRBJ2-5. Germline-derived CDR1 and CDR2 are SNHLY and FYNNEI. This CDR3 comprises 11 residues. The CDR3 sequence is CASSASETQYF.

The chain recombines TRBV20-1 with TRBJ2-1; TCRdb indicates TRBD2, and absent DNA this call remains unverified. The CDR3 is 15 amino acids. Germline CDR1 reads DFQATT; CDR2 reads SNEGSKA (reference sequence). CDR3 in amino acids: CSASVGRAFGNEQFF.

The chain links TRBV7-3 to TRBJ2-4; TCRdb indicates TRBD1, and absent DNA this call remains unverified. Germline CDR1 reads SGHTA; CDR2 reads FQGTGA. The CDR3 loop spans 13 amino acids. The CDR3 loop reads CASSLPGGNIQYF.

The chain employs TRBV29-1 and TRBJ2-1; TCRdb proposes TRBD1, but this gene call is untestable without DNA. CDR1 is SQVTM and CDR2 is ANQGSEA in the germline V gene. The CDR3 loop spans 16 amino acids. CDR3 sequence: CSVEAQGGDPYNEQFF.

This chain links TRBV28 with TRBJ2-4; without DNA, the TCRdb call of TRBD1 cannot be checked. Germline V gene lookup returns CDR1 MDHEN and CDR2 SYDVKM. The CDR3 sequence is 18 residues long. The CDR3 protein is CASSIRVYRDRGNHIQYF.

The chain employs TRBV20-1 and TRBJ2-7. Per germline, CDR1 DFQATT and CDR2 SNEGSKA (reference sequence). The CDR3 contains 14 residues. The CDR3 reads CSARSELNSYEQYF.

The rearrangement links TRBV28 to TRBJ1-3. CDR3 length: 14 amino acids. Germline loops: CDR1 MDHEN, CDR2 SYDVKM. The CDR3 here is CASNTKRSGNTIYF.

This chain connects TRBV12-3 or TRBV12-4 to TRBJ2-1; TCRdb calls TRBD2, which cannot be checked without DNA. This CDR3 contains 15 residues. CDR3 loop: CASRSVSAGRLEQFF.

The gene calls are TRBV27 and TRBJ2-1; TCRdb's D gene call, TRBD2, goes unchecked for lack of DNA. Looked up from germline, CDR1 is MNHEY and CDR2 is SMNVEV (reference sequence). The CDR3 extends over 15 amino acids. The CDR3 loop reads CASSSPGTSTDEQFF.

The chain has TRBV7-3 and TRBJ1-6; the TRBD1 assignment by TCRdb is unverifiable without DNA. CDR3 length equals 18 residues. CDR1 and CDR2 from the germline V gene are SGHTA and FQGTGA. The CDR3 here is CASSFVNRGGSYNSPLHF.

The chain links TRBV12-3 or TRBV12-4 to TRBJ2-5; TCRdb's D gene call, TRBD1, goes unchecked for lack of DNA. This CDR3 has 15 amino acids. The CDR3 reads CASSSPGTGLTTQYF.

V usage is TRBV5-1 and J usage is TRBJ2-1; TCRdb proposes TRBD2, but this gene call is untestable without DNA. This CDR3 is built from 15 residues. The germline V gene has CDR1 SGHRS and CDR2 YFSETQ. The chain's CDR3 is CASSEGGRPSNEQFF.

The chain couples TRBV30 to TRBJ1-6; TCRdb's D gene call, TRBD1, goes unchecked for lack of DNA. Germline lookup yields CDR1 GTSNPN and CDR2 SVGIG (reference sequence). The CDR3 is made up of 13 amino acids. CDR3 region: CAWTPSQKLPLHF.

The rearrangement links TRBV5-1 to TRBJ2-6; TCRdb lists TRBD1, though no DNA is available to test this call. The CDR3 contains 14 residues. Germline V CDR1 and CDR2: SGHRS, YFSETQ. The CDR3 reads CASSGATGANVLTF.

CDR3 sequence: CSARDHFSGANVLTF. V usage is TRBV20-1 and J usage is TRBJ2-6. The length of the CDR3 is 15 residues. The germline gives CDR1 DFQATT, CDR2 SNEGSKA (reference sequence).

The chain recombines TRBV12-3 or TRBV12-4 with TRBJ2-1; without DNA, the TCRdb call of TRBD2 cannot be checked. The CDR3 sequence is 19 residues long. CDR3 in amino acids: CASSSPGLAVQSSYNEQFF.

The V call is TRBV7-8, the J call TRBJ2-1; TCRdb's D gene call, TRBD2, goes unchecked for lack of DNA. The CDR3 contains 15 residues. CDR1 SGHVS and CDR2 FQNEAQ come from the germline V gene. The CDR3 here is CASSHVAGGSNEQFF.

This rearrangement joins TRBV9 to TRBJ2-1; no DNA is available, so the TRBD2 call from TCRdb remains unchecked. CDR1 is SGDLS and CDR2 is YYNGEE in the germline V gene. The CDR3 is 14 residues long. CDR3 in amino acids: CASSVTLGGGEQFF.

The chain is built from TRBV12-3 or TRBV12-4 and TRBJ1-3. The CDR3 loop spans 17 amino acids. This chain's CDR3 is CASSLRAIGGPGNTIYF.

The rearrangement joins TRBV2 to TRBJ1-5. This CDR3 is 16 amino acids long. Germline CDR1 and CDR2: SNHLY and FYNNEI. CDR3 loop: CASRDRAALSNQPQHF.

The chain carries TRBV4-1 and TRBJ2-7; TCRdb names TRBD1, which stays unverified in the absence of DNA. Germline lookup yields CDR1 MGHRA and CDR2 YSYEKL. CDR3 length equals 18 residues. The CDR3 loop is CASSQGVLAGKGGNEQYF.

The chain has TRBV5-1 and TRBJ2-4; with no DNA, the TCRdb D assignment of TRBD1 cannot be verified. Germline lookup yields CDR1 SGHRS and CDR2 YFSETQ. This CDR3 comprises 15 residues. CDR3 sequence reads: CASSGTQGNKNIQYF.

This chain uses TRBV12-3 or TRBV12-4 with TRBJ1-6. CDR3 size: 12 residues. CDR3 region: CASRPRDSPLHF.

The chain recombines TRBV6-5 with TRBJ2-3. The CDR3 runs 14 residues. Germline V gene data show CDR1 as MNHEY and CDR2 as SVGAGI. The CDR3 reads CASSPERGTDTQYF.

This chain's CDR3 is CASNNVRLASTDTQYF. V is TRBV12-3 or TRBV12-4 and J is TRBJ2-3; TCRdb selects TRBD2, and the lack of DNA leaves this call unchecked. The CDR3 loop spans 16 amino acids.

The CDR3 reads CATSSGTYEQYF. The gene calls are TRBV19 and TRBJ2-7; no DNA is available, so the TRBD2 call from TCRdb remains unchecked. Per the germline V gene, CDR1 is LNHDA and CDR2 is SQIVND (reference sequence). The CDR3 consists of 12 residues.

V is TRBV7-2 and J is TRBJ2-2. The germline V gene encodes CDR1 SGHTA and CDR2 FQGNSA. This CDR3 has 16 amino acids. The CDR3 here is CASSRTVLLGGGELFF.

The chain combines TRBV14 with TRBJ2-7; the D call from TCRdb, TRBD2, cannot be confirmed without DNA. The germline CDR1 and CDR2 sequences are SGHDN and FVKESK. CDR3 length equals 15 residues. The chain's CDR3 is CASSLGLSSLYEQYF.

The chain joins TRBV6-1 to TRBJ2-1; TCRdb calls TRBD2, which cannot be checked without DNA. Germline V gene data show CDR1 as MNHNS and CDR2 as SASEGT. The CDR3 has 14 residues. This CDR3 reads CASTRDSPYNEQFF.

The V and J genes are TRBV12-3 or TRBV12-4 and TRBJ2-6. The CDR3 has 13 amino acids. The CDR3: CASSSSGANVLTF.